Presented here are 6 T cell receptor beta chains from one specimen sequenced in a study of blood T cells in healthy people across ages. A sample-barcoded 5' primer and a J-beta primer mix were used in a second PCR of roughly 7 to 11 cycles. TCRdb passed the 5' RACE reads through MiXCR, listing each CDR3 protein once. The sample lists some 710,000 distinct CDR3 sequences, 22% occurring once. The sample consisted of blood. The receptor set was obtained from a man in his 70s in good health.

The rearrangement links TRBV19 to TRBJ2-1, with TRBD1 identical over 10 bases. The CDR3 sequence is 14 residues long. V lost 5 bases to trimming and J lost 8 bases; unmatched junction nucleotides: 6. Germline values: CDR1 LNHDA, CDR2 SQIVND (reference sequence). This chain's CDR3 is CASSADRGADEQFF. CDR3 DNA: TGTGCCAGTAGTGCGGACAGGGGGGCCGATGAGCAGTTCTTC.

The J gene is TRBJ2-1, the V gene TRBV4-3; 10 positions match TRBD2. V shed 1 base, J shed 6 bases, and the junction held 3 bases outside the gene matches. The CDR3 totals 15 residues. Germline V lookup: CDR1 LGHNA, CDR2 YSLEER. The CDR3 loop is CASSQGRTSGNEQFF. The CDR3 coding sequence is TGCGCCAGCAGCCAAGGGCGGACTAGCGGCAATGAGCAGTTCTTC.

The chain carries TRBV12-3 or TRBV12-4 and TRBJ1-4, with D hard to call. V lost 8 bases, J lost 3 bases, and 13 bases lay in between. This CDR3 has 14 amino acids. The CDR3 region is CASWTGRPNEKLFF. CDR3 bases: TGTGCCAGCTGGACCGGGAGACCTAATGAAAAACTGTTTTTT.

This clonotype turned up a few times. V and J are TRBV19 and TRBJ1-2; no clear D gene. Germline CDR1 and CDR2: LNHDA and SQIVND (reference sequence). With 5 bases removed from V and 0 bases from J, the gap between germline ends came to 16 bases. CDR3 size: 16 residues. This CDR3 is CASSRRPGQTNYGYTF. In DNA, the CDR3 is TGTGCCAGTAGTCGCCGACCAGGCCAGACTAACTATGGCTACACCTTC.

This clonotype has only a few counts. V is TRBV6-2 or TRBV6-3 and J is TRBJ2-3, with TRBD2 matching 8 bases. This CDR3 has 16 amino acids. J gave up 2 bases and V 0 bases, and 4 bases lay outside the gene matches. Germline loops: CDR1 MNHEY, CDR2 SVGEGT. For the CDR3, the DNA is TGTGCCAGCAGTTACTCTGGACTAGCCACCACAGATACGCAGTATTTT. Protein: CASSYSGLATTDTQYF.

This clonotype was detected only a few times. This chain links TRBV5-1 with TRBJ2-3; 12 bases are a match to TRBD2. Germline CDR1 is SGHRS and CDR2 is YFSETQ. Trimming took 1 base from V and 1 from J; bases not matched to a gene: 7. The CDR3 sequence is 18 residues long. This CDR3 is CASSLPSGGASRTDTQYF. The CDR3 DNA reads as TGCGCCAGCAGCTTGCCTAGCGGGGGGGCCAGTCGCACAGATACGCAGTATTTT.